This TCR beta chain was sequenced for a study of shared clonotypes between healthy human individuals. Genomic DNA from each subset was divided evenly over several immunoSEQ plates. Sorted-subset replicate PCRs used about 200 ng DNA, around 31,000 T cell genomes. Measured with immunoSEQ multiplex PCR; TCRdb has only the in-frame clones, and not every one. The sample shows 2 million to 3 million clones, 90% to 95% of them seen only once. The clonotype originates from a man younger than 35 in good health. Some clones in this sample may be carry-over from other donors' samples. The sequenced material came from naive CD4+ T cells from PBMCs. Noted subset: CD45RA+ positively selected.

Here the CDR3 reads CASSKDRGSNEQYF. The CDR3, as DNA: TGTGCCAGCAGTAAAGACAGGGGAAGCAACGAGCAGTACTTC. The chain uses TRBV2 and TRBJ2-7, with TRBD1 matching over 8 bases. Germline assignment: CDR1 SNHLY and CDR2 FYNNEI. V was pared by 5 bases and J by 5 bases, with 8 bases of the junction left unmatched. The CDR3 runs to 14 residues.